The 9 T cell receptor beta chains listed next were all sequenced from one sample in a study of shared clonotypes between healthy human individuals. Sequencing was performed with immunoSEQ multiplex PCR; in TCRdb, only in-frame clones are kept and a portion is missing. The data contain fewer than 550,000 clones, nearly 80% of them singletons. The sample comprised PBMCs. Source of these receptors: a woman aged 40 to 50 in good health. Some clones in this sample may be carry-over from other donors' samples.

This chain connects TRBV4-3 to TRBJ2-5; 12 bases agree with TRBD2. CDR1 LGHNA and CDR2 YSLEER come from the germline V gene. Trimming cost V 1 base and J 4 bases; bases outside gene matches: 7. The CDR3 contains 17 residues. The CDR3 loop reads CASSQGVASGRAETQYF. As DNA, the CDR3 is TGCGCCAGCAGCCAAGGAGTGGCTAGCGGGAGGGCAGAGACCCAGTACTTC.

The chain joins TRBV27 to TRBJ2-3; TRBD2 matches at 10 bases. The CDR3 contains 18 residues. The V segment lost 3 bases and the J segment 2 bases; nucleotides outside the gene matches: 11. Germline-derived CDR1 and CDR2 are MNHEY and SMNVEV (reference sequence). The CDR3 here is CASSFSPRGLAATDTQYF. The CDR3 DNA follows: TGTGCCAGCAGTTTCTCCCCCCGCGGACTAGCGGCCACAGATACGCAGTATTTT.

The J gene is TRBJ2-5, the V gene TRBV9, with TRBD1 matching 7 bases. With 2 bases clipped from V and 0 bases from J, the junction kept 7 bases outside the gene matches. Germline lookup yields CDR1 SGDLS and CDR2 YYNGEE. The CDR3 consists of 16 residues. Written as DNA, the CDR3 is TGTGCCAGCAGCGTGGCTCTAGGGACAGACCAAGAGACCCAGTACTTC. It yields the protein CASSVALGTDQETQYF.

J is TRBJ1-5 and V is TRBV6-1; D perhaps matches TRBD1 (5 bases). Deletions cut 4 bases from V and 7 bases from J, with 17 bases between. Germline-derived CDR1 and CDR2 are MNHNS and SASEGT. This CDR3 is built from 15 residues. The CDR3: CASSVESRGLQPQHF. DNA of the CDR3: TGTGCCAGCAGTGTGGAGTCTAGGGGTTTGCAGCCCCAGCATTTT.

V usage is TRBV2 and J usage is TRBJ1-5; 8 nucleotides line up with TRBD1. After removal of 5 bases from V and 7 bases from J, the junction contained 7 bases not matched to a gene. Germline loops: CDR1 SNHLY, CDR2 FYNNEI. The CDR3 contains 14 residues. The CDR3 sequence is CASSTSGGGQPQHF. The CDR3 DNA reads TGTGCCAGCAGTACATCAGGGGGCGGCCAGCCCCAGCATTTT.

This clone came up once. The V call is TRBV5-6, the J call TRBJ2-1; the match to TRBD2 covers 8 bases. J gave up 0 bases and V 2 bases, and 13 bases lay outside the gene matches. There are 19 residues in the CDR3. CDR1 is SGHDT, CDR2 YYEEEE, per germline. The CDR3, as DNA: TGTGCCAGCAGCTTCGGAGCGGGAGATCTTTGGGGCTCCTACAATGAGCAGTTCTTC. Translating gives CASSFGAGDLWGSYNEQFF.

The chain employs TRBV6-1 and TRBJ2-7, with 8 bases that match TRBD1. The V gene's germline CDR1 is MNHNS and CDR2 SASEGT. V dropped 9 bases and J dropped 3; count of bases not matched to a gene: 4. The CDR3 length is 12 residues. In nucleotides, the CDR3 is TGTGCCAGTCGACAGGGGAACTACGAGCAGTACTTC. Its protein is CASRQGNYEQYF.

This clone was found once. The rearrangement uses TRBV6-6 and TRBJ2-1; 7 bases agree with TRBD2. Per the germline V gene, CDR1 is MNHNY and CDR2 is SVGAGI (reference sequence). Trimming cost V 0 bases and J 10 bases; bases outside gene matches: 3. The CDR3 length is 13 residues. The CDR3 region is CASSYSRGREQFF. CDR3 in DNA: TGTGCCAGCAGTTACTCTCGCGGGAGAGAGCAGTTCTTC.

The genes are TRBV7-8 and TRBJ1-5, with a weak D call TRBD1 (6 bases). The germline V gene has CDR1 SGHVS and CDR2 FQNEAQ. Deletions cut 5 bases from V and 7 bases from J, with 15 bases between. The CDR3 sequence is 14 residues long. CDR3 in amino acids: CASSGWNREQPQHF. The DNA of the CDR3 is TGTGCCAGCAGCGGTTGGAACAGGGAACAGCCCCAGCATTTT.